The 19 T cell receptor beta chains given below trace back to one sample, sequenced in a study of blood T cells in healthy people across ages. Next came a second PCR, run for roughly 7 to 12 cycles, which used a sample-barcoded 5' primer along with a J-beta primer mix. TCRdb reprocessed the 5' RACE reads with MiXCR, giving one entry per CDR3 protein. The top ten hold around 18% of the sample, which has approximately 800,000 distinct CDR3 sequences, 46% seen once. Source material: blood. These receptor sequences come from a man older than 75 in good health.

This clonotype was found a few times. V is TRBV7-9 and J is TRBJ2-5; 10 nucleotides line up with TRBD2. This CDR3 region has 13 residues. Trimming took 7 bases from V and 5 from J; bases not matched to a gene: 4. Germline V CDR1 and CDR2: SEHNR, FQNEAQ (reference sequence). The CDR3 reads CASIAGGGETQYF. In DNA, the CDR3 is TGTGCCAGCATAGCGGGAGGAGGTGAGACCCAGTACTTC.

The CDR3 sequence: CAINAGFSTEAFF. DNA for the CDR3: TGTGCCATCAACGCAGGGTTCAGCACTGAAGCTTTCTTT. V usage is TRBV10-3 and J usage is TRBJ1-1, with D perhaps matching TRBD1 (5 bases). The germline V and J ends were trimmed by 7 bases and 4 bases, with 13 bases remaining between them. The germline V gene has CDR1 ENHRY and CDR2 SYGVKD. This CDR3 has 13 amino acids.

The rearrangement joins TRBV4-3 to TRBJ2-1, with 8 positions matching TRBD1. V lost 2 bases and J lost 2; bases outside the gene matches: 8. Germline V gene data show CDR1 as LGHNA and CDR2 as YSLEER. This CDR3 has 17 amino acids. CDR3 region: CASSQSQGAQPYNEQFF. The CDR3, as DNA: TGCGCCAGCAGCCAATCCCAGGGGGCGCAACCCTACAATGAGCAGTTCTTC.

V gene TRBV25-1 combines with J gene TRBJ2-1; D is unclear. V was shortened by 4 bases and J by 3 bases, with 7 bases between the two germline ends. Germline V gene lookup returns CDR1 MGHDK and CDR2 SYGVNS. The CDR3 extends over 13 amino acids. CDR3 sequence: CASSAVNYNEQFF. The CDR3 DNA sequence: TGTGCCAGCAGTGCGGTGAACTACAATGAGCAGTTCTTC.

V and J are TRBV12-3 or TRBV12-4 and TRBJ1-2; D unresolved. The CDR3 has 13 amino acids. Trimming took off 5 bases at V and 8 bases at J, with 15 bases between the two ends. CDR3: CASSPQRRSGYTF. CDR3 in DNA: TGTGCCAGCAGTCCCCAAAGACGCAGCGGCTACACCTTC.

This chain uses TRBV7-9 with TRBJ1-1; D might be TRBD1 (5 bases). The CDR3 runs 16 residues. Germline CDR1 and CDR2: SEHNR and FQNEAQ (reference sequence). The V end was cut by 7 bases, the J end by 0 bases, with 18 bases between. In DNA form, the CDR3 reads TGTGCCAGCAAAGTTCCCTTGGGACTTATGAACACTGAAGCTTTCTTT. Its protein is CASKVPLGLMNTEAFF.

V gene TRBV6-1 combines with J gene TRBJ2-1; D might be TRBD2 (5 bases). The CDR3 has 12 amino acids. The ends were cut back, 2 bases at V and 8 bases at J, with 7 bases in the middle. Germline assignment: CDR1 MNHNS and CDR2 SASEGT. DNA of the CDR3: TGTGCCAGCAGTGAAAGGCGGGATGAGCAGTTCTTC. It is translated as CASSERRDEQFF.

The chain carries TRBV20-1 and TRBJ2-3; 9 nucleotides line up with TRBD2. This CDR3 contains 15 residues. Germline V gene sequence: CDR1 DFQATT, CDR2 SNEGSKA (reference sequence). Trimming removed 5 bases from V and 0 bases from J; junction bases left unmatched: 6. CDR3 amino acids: CSASGLAASTDTQYF. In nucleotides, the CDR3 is TGCAGTGCTTCGGGACTAGCAGCTAGCACAGATACGCAGTATTTT.

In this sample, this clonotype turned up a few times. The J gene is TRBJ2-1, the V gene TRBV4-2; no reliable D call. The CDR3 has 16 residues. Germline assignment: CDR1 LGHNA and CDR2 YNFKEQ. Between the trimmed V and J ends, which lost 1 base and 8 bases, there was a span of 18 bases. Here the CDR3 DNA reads TGTGCCAGCAGCCAAGTCGCAGCTTTATTGGCCGATGAGCAGTTCTTC. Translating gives CASSQVAALLADEQFF.

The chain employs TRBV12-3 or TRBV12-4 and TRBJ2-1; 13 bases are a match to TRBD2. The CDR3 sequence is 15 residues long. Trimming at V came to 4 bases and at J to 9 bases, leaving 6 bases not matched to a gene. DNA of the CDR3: TGTGCCAGCAGTTCCGGGACTAGCGGGACTCTTGAGCAGTTCTTC. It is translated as CASSSGTSGTLEQFF.

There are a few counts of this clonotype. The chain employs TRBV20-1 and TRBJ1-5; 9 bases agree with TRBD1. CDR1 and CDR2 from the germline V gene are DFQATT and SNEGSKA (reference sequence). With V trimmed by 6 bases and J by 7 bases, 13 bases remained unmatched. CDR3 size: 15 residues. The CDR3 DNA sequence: TGCAGTGCAACCCGGGACAGGGATTTTGGGCAGCCCCAGCATTTT. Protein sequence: CSATRDRDFGQPQHF.

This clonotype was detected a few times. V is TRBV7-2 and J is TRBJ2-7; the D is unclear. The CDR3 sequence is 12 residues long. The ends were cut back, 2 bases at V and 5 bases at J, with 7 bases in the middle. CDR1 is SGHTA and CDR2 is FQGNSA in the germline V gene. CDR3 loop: CASSLRGHEQYF. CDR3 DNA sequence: TGTGCCAGCAGCTTACGAGGACACGAGCAGTACTTC.

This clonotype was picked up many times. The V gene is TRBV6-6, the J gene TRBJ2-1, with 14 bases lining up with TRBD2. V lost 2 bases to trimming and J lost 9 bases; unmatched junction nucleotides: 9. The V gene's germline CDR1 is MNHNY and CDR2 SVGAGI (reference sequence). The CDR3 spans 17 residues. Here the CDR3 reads CASSYRGLAGAVGEQFF. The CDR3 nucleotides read TGTGCCAGCAGTTACCGGGGACTAGCGGGAGCGGTGGGTGAGCAGTTCTTC.

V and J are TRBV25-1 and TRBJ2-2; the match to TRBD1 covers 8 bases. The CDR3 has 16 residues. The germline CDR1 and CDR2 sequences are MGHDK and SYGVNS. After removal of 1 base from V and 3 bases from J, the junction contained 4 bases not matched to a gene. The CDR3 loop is CASSEWTGSYTGELFF. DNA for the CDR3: TGTGCCAGCAGTGAATGGACAGGGTCGTACACCGGGGAGCTGTTTTTT.

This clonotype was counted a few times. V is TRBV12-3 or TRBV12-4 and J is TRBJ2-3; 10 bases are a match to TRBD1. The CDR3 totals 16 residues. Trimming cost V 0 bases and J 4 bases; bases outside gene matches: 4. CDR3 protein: CASSLATTGGPDTQYF. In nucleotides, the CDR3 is TGTGCCAGCAGTTTAGCAACGACAGGGGGCCCAGATACGCAGTATTTT.

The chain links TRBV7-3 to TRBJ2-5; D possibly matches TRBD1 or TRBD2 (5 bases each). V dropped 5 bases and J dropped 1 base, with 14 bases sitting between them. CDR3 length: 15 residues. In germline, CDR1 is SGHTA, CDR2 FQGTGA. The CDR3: CASSRALGTQETQYF. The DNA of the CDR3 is TGTGCCAGCAGCCGAGCCTTGGGGACCCAAGAGACCCAGTACTTC.

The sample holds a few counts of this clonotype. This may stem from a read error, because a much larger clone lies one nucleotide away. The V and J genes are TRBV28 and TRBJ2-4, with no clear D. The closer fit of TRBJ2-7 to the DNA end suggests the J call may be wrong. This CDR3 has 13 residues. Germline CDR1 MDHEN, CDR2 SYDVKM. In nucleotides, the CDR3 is TGTGCCAGCAGTTTTCCTGGGAACGACGAGCAGTACTTC. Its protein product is CASSFPGNDEQYF.

CDR3 nucleotide sequence: TGTGCCAGCAGCTTAGGGGAATTAAATGGCTACACCTTC. This translates into CASSLGELNGYTF. The rearrangement uses TRBV7-9 and TRBJ1-2, with no clear D. The germline CDR1 and CDR2 sequences are SEHNR and FQNEAQ (reference sequence). With 1 base removed from V and 6 bases from J, the gap between germline ends came to 9 bases. The CDR3 contains 13 residues.

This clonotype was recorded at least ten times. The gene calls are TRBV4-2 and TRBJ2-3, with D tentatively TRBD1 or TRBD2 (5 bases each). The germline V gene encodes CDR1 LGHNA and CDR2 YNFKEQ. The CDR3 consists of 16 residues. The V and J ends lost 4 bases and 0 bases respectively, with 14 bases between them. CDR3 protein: CASSPQIGASTDTQYF. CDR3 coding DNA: TGTGCCAGCAGCCCTCAGATCGGGGCGAGCACAGATACGCAGTATTTT.